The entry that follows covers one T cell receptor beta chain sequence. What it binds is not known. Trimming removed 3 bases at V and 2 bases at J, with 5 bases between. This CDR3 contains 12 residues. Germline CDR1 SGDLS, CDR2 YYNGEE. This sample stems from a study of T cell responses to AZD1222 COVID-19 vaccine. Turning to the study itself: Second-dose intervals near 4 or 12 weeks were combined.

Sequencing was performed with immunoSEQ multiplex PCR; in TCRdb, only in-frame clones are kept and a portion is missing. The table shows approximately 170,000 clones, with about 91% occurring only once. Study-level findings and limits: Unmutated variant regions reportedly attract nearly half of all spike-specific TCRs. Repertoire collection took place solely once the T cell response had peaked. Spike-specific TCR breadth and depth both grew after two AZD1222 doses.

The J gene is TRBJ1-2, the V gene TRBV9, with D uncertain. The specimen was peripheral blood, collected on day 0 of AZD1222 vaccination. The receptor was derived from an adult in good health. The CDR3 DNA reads TGTGCCAGCAGCGGCGAGAACTATGGCTACACCTTC. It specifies CASSGENYGYTF.